What follows are 8 T cell receptor beta chains derived from one specimen sequenced in a study of chemoradiotherapy in HPV16-positive cancers. Some clones are missing from TCRdb's copy, which holds only in-frame ones; the method was immunoSEQ multiplex PCR. The table lists thousands of clones, around 78% of them singletons, with around 7.4% in the top ten. This specimen was collected from a patient who underwent chemoradiotherapy. Source of these receptors: a human donor with HPV-associated anogenital cancer.

This chain links TRBV5-1 with TRBJ2-5; no reliable D call. V lost 2 bases and J 5 bases, leaving 4 bases between the germline ends. Germline lookup yields CDR1 SGHRS and CDR2 YFSETQ. There are 11 residues in the CDR3. The CDR3 DNA reads TGCGCCAGCAGCTTAGTCGAGACCCAGTACTTC. Encoded protein: CASSLVETQYF.

The chain carries TRBV6-1 and TRBJ2-5; D is undetermined. Trimming removed 5 bases at V and 5 bases at J, with 9 bases between. Per the germline V gene, CDR1 is MNHNS and CDR2 is SASEGT. This CDR3 has 12 residues. The CDR3 sequence: CASSIVRETQYF. The CDR3 DNA reads TGTGCCAGCAGTATTGTCCGGGAGACCCAGTACTTC.

The sample holds a few counts of this clone. The gene calls are TRBV7-9 and TRBJ2-2; perhaps TRBD1 as D (6 bases). CDR3 length equals 16 residues. V was cut by 0 bases and J by 6 bases, with 14 bases left in between. The germline CDR1 and CDR2 sequences are SEHNR and FQNEAQ (reference sequence). As DNA, the CDR3 is TGTGCCAGCAGCTTAGCTGGGGGCAACTCGCCCGGGGAGCTGTTTTTT. This gives the protein CASSLAGGNSPGELFF.

The chain links TRBV5-4 to TRBJ2-1, with 11 bases lining up with TRBD2. Germline trimming cut 4 bases from V and 5 bases from J; bases unmatched to any gene: 11. CDR3 size: 17 residues. Germline-derived CDR1 and CDR2 are SGHNT and YYREEE (reference sequence). This CDR3 reads CASSRGLLAGGNNEQFF. The CDR3 coding sequence is TGTGCCAGCAGCCGGGGGCTTCTAGCGGGGGGAAACAATGAGCAGTTCTTC.

The genes are TRBV5-4 and TRBJ2-1, with 10 bases lining up with TRBD2. The V and J ends lost 4 bases and 6 bases, in that order; junction bases with no gene match: 7. The CDR3 extends over 15 amino acids. The germline CDR1 and CDR2 sequences are SGHNT and YYREEE (reference sequence). The CDR3 here is CASSALAGGFNEQFF. CDR3 coding DNA: TGTGCCAGCAGCGCTTTAGCGGGGGGCTTCAATGAGCAGTTCTTC.

The V gene is TRBV5-1, the J gene TRBJ2-7, with D uncertain. Germline V gene data show CDR1 as SGHRS and CDR2 as YFSETQ. With 4 bases removed from V and 6 bases from J, the gap between germline ends came to 11 bases. The CDR3 length is 12 residues. The CDR3 spells CASSASPAEQYF. CDR3 bases: TGCGCCAGCAGCGCGAGTCCAGCCGAGCAGTACTTC.

With respect to this clone: At one boundary the junction diverges from the germline segment, which might be a read error. J is TRBJ1-2 and V is TRBV5-1; D not resolved. The V gene's germline CDR1 is SGHRS and CDR2 YFSETQ. This CDR3 region has 16 residues. The CDR3 nucleotides are TGCGCCAGCAGCTTGGCCGGGAGAAACTCAAACTATGGCTACATCTTC. This encodes CASSLAGRNSNYGYIF.

The chain has TRBV19 and TRBJ2-1, with D perhaps given as TRBD1 or TRBD2 (5 bases each). The V gene lost 3 bases and the J gene lost 0 bases, with 12 bases spanning the gap. The CDR3 spans 16 residues. CDR1 is LNHDA and CDR2 is SQIVND in the germline V gene (reference sequence). The CDR3 sequence is CASSILGTTSYNEQFF. CDR3 nucleotides: TGTGCCAGTAGTATCCTCGGGACCACCTCCTACAATGAGCAGTTCTTC.